The next 12 T cell receptor beta chains were all read from a single sample in a study of blood T cell repertoires in COVID-19. Measured with immunoSEQ multiplex PCR; TCRdb has only the in-frame clones, and not every one. The table lists around 130,000 clones, about four fifths of them singletons, with around a tenth in the top ten. The sequenced material came from peripheral blood. Every receptor here comes from a man between 40 and 49 years old with active or convalescent COVID-19.

This clone was seen only once. The gene calls are TRBV5-1 and TRBJ2-7; TRBD2 aligns across 8 bases. The V and J ends lost 5 bases and 5 bases, in that order; junction bases with no gene match: 9. The germline V gene has CDR1 SGHRS and CDR2 YFSETQ. CDR3 length: 14 residues. In DNA, the CDR3 is TGCGCCAGCAGGTATAATACAGCGGGGGACGAGCAGTACTTC. Its protein product is CASRYNTAGDEQYF.

This clone has only one observation. The chain couples TRBV29-1 to TRBJ2-5, with D unclear. The germline CDR1 and CDR2 sequences are SQVTM and ANQGSEA. Trimming stripped 0 bases from V and 4 bases from J, with 12 bases between. The CDR3 is 14 residues long. CDR3 region: CSVEDPGSRETQYF. Here the CDR3 DNA reads TGCAGCGTTGAAGATCCCGGGTCGAGAGAGACCCAGTACTTC. Drawing the rest from reference TRBV29-1 and TRBJ2-5, the complete variable domain is SAVISQKPSRDICQRGTSLTIQCQVDSQVTMMFWYRQQPGQSLTLIATANQGSEATYESGFVIDKFPISRPNLTFSTLTVSNMSPEDSSIYLCSVEDPGSRETQYFGPGTRLLVL.

This chain connects TRBV5-1 to TRBJ1-5, with 8 bases lining up with TRBD1. With 3 bases clipped from V and 7 bases from J, the junction kept 6 bases outside the gene matches. CDR1 SGHRS and CDR2 YFSETQ come from the germline V gene. The CDR3 runs to 14 residues. The chain's CDR3 is CASSSGGDGQPQHF. The CDR3 DNA sequence: TGCGCCAGCAGCTCAGGGGGCGACGGGCAGCCCCAGCATTTT.

The chain combines TRBV5-1 with TRBJ2-2; 10 bases map to TRBD1. The CDR3 length is 16 residues. Germline V CDR1 and CDR2: SGHRS, YFSETQ. J was trimmed by 8 bases and V by 4 bases; bases with no gene match: 11. The CDR3 reads CASSEPGQGQTGELFF. In DNA form, the CDR3 reads TGCGCCAGCAGCGAACCGGGACAGGGGCAGACGGGGGAGCTGTTTTTT.

The V gene is TRBV19, the J gene TRBJ1-1; 8 positions agree with TRBD1. J lost 4 bases, V lost 3 bases, and 7 bases had no gene match. The CDR3 is 15 residues long. Germline V gene data show CDR1 as LNHDA and CDR2 as SQIVND (reference sequence). The CDR3 region is CASSISGTGGTEAFF. The CDR3 region has the DNA TGTGCCAGTAGTATCTCGGGGACAGGTGGCACTGAAGCTTTCTTT.

This clone was detected a few times. V is TRBV2 and J is TRBJ1-5; D remains unclear. Trimming left V 6 bases short and J 5 bases short, with 14 bases between. This CDR3 is built from 14 residues. Germline CDR1 and CDR2: SNHLY and FYNNEI. In DNA, the CDR3 is TGTGCCAGCAGCCCCCGCGTTTTGTATCAGCCCCAGCATTTT. It encodes CASSPRVLYQPQHF.

V and J are TRBV18 and TRBJ2-5; a possible D gene is TRBD2 (6 bases). Germline V lookup: CDR1 KGHSH, CDR2 LQKENI. Trimming shortened V by 2 bases and J by 1 base, and 11 bases separated the two germline ends. The CDR3 is 15 residues long. The CDR3 DNA is TGTGCCAGCTCACCAGTTTCCGGGGGCCAAGAGACCCAGTACTTC. This translates into CASSPVSGGQETQYF.

The chain recombines TRBV7-2 with TRBJ2-1; 14 bases map to TRBD2. The CDR3 has 16 amino acids. The J segment lost 7 bases and the V segment lost 6 bases, leaving 8 bases of the junction unmatched. Germline CDR1 SGHTA, CDR2 FQGNSA. In DNA form, the CDR3 reads TGTGCCAGCAGGCGACTAGCGGGGGGGCTAGGGAATGAGCAGTTCTTC. As protein: CASRRLAGGLGNEQFF.

This CDR3 is CASSQQGLTSYEQYF. CDR3 DNA: TGTGCCAGCAGCCAACAGGGTTTAACCTCCTACGAGCAGTACTTC. The genes are TRBV7-2 and TRBJ2-7; maybe TRBD1 (6 bases). V was clipped by 5 bases and J by 0 bases, with 14 bases between them. Per germline, CDR1 SGHTA and CDR2 FQGNSA. The CDR3 consists of 15 residues. The full variable domain, with the rest looked up from reference TRBV7-2 and TRBJ2-7, is GAGVSQSPSNKVTEKGKDVELRCDPISGHTALYWYRQSLGQGLEFLIYFQGNSAPDKSGLPSDRFSAERTGGSVSTLTIQRTQQEDSAVYLCASSQQGLTSYEQYFGPGTRLTVT.

As concerns this clone: This specimen includes other DNA sequences encoding the same CDR3. The chain uses TRBV6-4 and TRBJ2-3; 9 positions agree with TRBD2. Germline loops: CDR1 MRHNA, CDR2 SNTAGT. V lost 0 bases to trimming and J lost 2 bases; unmatched junction nucleotides: 3. The CDR3 covers 16 residues. CDR3 protein: CASSDSAGGSTDTQYF. The CDR3 DNA is TGTGCCAGCAGTGACTCAGCGGGGGGTTCCACAGATACGCAGTATTTT.

The chain uses TRBV12-3 or TRBV12-4 and TRBJ2-1; TRBD1 is a possible D gene (5 bases). Trimming removed 6 bases at V and 12 bases at J, with 12 bases between. The CDR3 covers 11 residues. In nucleotides, the CDR3 is TGTGCCAGCAGCTCACATGACAGGCAGTTCTTC. Its protein is CASSSHDRQFF.

This clone was observed a few times. The identical CDR3 is also encoded by other nucleotide sequences in the sample. The V gene is TRBV3-1 (or the pseudogene TRBV3-2), the J gene TRBJ2-7; D remains ambiguous. Between the trimmed V and J ends, which lost 4 bases and 3 bases, there was a span of 4 bases. The germline CDR1 and CDR2 sequences are LGHDT and YNNKEL (reference sequence). The length of the CDR3 is 11 residues. This CDR3 reads CASSLSYEQYF. CDR3 nucleotides: TGTGCCAGCAGCCTCAGCTACGAGCAGTACTTC.